The rows below give T cell receptor beta chains drawn from one sample of a study of blood T cell repertoires in COVID-19. Measured with immunoSEQ multiplex PCR; TCRdb has only the in-frame clones, and not every one. The data hold about 170,000 clones, with about 83% observed a single time. The sample consisted of peripheral blood. The source of these receptors is an elderly woman with COVID-19, enrolled during active disease. Each CDR3 is given with its conserved first and last residue. The D gene is left open where the match is weak. Some rows mark clone size as missing; the rest say once, few, many or name a class of expanded clone.

j_call,cdr3_length,v_call,d_call,clone_size,cdr3_aa,cdr3_nt
TRBJ2-7,17,TRBV7-9,TRBD2,-,CASSRYPGTSGSYEQYF,TGTGCCAGCAGCCGATACCCCGGGACTAGCGGATCCTACGAGCAGTACTTC
TRBJ1-2,13,TRBV9,TRBD1,-,CASSVGQGRGYTF,TGTGCCAGCAGCGTAGGACAGGGACGCGGCTACACCTTC
TRBJ1-2,15,TRBV28,TRBD1,-,CASSFQGTGAWGYTF,TGTGCCAGCAGTTTTCAGGGGACAGGGGCCTGGGGCTACACCTTC
TRBJ1-1,14,TRBV9,TRBD1,-,CASSLFDRDTEAFF,TGTGCCAGCAGCCTATTCGACAGGGACACTGAAGCTTTCTTT
TRBJ2-5,13,TRBV5-4,-,-,CASSLRGGETQYF,TGTGCCAGCAGCTTGCGGGGAGGAGAGACCCAGTACTTC
TRBJ2-5,16,TRBV2,TRBD2,once,CASSDGTSGTQETQYF,TGTGCCAGCAGTGACGGGACTAGCGGTACCCAAGAGACCCAGTACTTC
TRBJ2-7,17,TRBV9,-,-,CASSGHRDTTYTYEQYF,TGTGCCAGCAGCGGGCACCGGGACACGACCTATACCTACGAGCAGTACTTC
TRBJ2-1,13,TRBV5-4,-,-,CASSPDNYNEQFF,TGTGCCAGCAGCCCCGACAACTACAATGAGCAGTTCTTC
TRBJ2-3,17,TRBV4-2,TRBD2,-,CASSQERLAGDTDTQYF,TGTGCCAGCAGCCAAGAAAGGCTAGCGGGGGACACAGATACGCAGTATTTT
TRBJ2-1,14,TRBV5-1,-,-,CASSLVGGFHEQFF,TGCGCCAGCAGCTTGGTTGGAGGGTTCCATGAGCAGTTCTTC
TRBJ1-6,14,TRBV3-1/TRBV3-2,TRBD1,-,CASSPGQGYSPLHF,TGTGCCAGCAGTCCGGGACAGGGGTATTCACCCCTCCACTTT
TRBJ1-2,12,TRBV12-3/TRBV12-4,TRBD1,-,CASLKRTGPYTF,TGTGCCAGCCTCAAGCGGACAGGCCCCTACACCTTC
TRBJ1-2,12,TRBV19,-,-,CASSPANYGYTF,TGTGCCAGTAGTCCAGCTAACTATGGCTACACCTTC
TRBJ2-2,14,TRBV6-5,TRBD1,-,CASSRQGGTGELFF,TGTGCCAGCAGTCGACAGGGTGGCACCGGGGAGCTGTTTTTT
TRBJ2-7,14,TRBV12-5,-,-,CASALGGPPYEQYF,TGTGCTAGTGCCCTGGGGGGGCCGCCCTACGAGCAGTACTTC
TRBJ2-3,12,TRBV7-9,-,-,CASSLTADTQYF,TGTGCCAGCAGCCTGACAGCCGATACGCAGTATTTT
TRBJ2-2,16,TRBV11-2,-,-,CASTETLGQLFGELFF,TGTGCCAGCACTGAGACCCTCGGACAGCTTTTCGGGGAGCTGTTTTTT
TRBJ1-5,14,TRBV27,TRBD1,-,CASSHTGGGQPQHF,TGTGCCAGCAGCCACACAGGGGGCGGTCAGCCCCAGCATTTT
TRBJ1-1,15,TRBV13,-,-,CASSLLRVKTIEAFF,TGTGCCAGCAGCTTATTGCGGGTGAAAACCATTGAAGCTTTCTTT
TRBJ1-5,16,TRBV18,TRBD1,once,CASSPLRTGDSQPQHF,TGTGCCAGCTCACCTCTGAGGACAGGGGACTCTCAGCCCCAGCATTTT
TRBJ2-5,14,TRBV2,TRBD2,-,CASSNSGGSETQYF,TGTGCCAGCAGTAATAGCGGGGGGTCGGAGACCCAGTACTTC
TRBJ1-5,17,TRBV7-9,-,-,CASSLTGDMRSNQPQHF,TGTGCCAGCAGCTTAACAGGAGACATGAGGAGCAATCAGCCCCAGCATTTT
TRBJ2-7,14,TRBV11-1,TRBD1,-,CASSGRDRGPEQYF,TGTGCCAGCAGCGGCCGGGACAGGGGGCCTGAGCAGTACTTC
TRBJ2-3,17,TRBV14,TRBD1,-,CASSQLGGPGVADTQYF,TGTGCCAGCAGCCAGTTAGGGGGCCCCGGCGTCGCAGATACGCAGTATTTT
TRBJ2-1,16,TRBV5-1,TRBD2,-,CASTDPSGSSYNEQFF,TGCGCCAGCACTGACCCTAGCGGGAGTTCCTACAATGAGCAGTTCTTC
TRBJ1-5,16,TRBV5-5,-,-,CASSFSLDSLHQPQHF,TGTGCCAGCAGCTTCTCATTGGACAGCCTTCATCAGCCCCAGCATTTT
TRBJ1-4,16,TRBV19,TRBD1,-,CASSTGGTGLREKLFF,TGTGCCAGTAGTACCGGGGGGACAGGATTGCGTGAAAAACTGTTTTTT
TRBJ2-3,15,TRBV9,-,-,CASSVGSGNTDTQYF,TGTGCCAGCAGCGTAGGTAGCGGTAACACAGATACGCAGTATTTT
TRBJ2-7,14,TRBV7-8,TRBD1,-,CASSLDRISYEQYF,TGTGCCAGCAGCTTGGACAGGATTTCCTACGAGCAGTACTTC